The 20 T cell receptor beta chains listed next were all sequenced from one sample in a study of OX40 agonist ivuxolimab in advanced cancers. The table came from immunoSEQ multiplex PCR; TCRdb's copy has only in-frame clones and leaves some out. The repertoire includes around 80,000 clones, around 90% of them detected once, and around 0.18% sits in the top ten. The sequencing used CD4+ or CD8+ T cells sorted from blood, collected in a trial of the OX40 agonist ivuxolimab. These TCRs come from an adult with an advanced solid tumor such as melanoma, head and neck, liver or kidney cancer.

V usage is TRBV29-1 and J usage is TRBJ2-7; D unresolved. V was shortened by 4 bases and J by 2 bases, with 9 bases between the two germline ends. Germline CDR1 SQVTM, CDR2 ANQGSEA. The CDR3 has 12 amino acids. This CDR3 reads CSVGTAAYEQYF. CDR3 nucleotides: TGCAGCGTTGGGACCGCGGCCTACGAGCAGTACTTC.

This CDR3 is CASSESGYSYNEQFF. The CDR3 nucleotides are TGTGCCAGCAGTGAATCCGGGTACTCCTACAATGAGCAGTTCTTC. V is TRBV25-1 and J is TRBJ2-1; D uncertain. The CDR3 contains 15 residues. Germline-derived CDR1 and CDR2 are MGHDK and SYGVNS. V was shortened by 1 base and J by 0 bases, with 7 bases between the two germline ends.

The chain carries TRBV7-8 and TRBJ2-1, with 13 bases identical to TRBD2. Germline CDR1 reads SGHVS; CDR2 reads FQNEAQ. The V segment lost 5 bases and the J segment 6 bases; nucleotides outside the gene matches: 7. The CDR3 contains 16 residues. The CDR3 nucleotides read TGTGCCAGCAGCCCGGGACTAGCGGGACTGGTCAATGAGCAGTTCTTC. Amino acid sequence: CASSPGLAGLVNEQFF.

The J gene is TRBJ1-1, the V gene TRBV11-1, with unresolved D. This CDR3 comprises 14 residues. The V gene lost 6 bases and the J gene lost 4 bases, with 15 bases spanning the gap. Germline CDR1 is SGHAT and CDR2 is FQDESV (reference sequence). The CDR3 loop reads CASRKVDGSTEAFF. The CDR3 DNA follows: TGTGCCAGCAGAAAGGTCGACGGATCCACTGAAGCTTTCTTT.

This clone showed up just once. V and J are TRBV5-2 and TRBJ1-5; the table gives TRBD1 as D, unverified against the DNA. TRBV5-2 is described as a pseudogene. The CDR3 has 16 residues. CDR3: CASSYWARGWDQPQHF. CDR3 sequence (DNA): TGTGCCAGCAGCTACTGGGCAAGGGGGTGGGATCAGCCCCAGCATTTT.

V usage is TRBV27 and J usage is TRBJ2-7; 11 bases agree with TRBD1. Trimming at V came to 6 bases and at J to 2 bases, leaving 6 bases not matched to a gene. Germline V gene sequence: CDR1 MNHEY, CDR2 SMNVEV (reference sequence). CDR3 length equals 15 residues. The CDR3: CASSRKGQGAYEQYF. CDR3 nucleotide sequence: TGTGCCAGCAGCAGGAAGGGACAGGGGGCCTACGAGCAGTACTTC.

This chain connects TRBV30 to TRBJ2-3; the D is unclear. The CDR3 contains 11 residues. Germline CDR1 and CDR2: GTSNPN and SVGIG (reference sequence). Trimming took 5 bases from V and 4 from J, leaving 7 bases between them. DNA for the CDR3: TGTGCCTGGGGCCGGTCAGATACGCAGTATTTT. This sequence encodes CAWGRSDTQYF.

The CDR3 is CSASNPGQGATEAFF. As DNA, the CDR3 is TGCAGCGCATCGAATCCTGGACAGGGGGCAACTGAAGCTTTCTTT. The rearrangement joins TRBV29-1 to TRBJ1-1, with TRBD1 matching over 11 bases. Per germline, CDR1 SQVTM and CDR2 ANQGSEA. V was clipped by 7 bases and J by 5 bases; unmatched bases: 12. CDR3 length: 15 residues.

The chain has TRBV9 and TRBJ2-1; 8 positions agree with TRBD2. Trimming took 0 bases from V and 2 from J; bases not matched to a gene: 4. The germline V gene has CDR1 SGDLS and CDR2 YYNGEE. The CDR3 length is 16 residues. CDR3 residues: CASSVEAGGPYNEQFF. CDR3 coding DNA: TGTGCCAGCAGCGTAGAGGCGGGGGGACCCTACAATGAGCAGTTCTTC.

The CDR3, as DNA: TGTGCCAGCAGTTTCACCCGTTCCTACGAGCAGTACTTC. This encodes CASSFTRSYEQYF. This sequence joins TRBV27 and TRBJ2-7; D gene uncertain. Germline lookup yields CDR1 MNHEY and CDR2 SMNVEV (reference sequence). The CDR3 is 13 amino acids. The V end was cut by 3 bases, the J end by 1 base, with 7 bases between.

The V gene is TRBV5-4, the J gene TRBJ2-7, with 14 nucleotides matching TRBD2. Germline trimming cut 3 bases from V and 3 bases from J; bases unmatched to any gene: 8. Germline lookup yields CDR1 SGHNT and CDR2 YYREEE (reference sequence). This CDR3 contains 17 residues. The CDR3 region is CASSYEGTSGSIYEQYF. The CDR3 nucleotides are TGTGCCAGCAGCTACGAAGGGACTAGCGGGAGTATCTACGAGCAGTACTTC. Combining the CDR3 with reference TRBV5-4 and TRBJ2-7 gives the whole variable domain ETGVTQSPTHLIKTRGQQVTLRCSSQSGHNTVSWYQQALGQGPQFIFQYYREEENGRGNFPPRFSGLQFPNYSSELNVNALELDDSALYLCASSYEGTSGSIYEQYFGPGTRLTVT.

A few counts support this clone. The CDR3 coding sequence is TGTGCCAGCAGTCTGCTAAATTCACCCCTCCACTTT. Translation gives CASSLLNSPLHF. The chain links TRBV7-9 to TRBJ1-6; D ambiguous. Trimming shortened V by 6 bases and J by 7 bases, and 7 bases separated the two germline ends. The CDR3 consists of 12 residues. Germline V gives CDR1 SEHNR, CDR2 FQNEAQ (reference sequence).

The CDR3 nucleotides are TGCAGCGTCACCGGGACGCTCGGCATGGGGAACACTGAAGCTTTCTTT. Translated: CSVTGTLGMGNTEAFF. The rearrangement links TRBV29-1 to TRBJ1-1, with D maybe TRBD1 (5 bases). Germline V gives CDR1 SQVTM, CDR2 ANQGSEA. The CDR3 loop spans 16 amino acids. Between the trimmed V and J ends, which lost 6 bases and 1 base, there was a span of 21 bases.

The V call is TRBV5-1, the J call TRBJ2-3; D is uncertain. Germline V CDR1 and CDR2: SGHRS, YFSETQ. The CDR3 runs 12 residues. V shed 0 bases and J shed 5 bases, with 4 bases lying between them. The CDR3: CASSLAVDTQYF. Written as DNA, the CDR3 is TGCGCCAGCAGCTTGGCCGTAGATACGCAGTATTTT.

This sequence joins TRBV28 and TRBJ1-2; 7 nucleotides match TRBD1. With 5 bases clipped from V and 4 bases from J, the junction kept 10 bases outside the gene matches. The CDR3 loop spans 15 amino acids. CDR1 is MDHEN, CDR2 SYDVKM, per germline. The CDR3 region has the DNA TGTGCCAGCAGTCCTCCGGGACAGTCGCTCTATGGCTACACCTTC. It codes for CASSPPGQSLYGYTF.

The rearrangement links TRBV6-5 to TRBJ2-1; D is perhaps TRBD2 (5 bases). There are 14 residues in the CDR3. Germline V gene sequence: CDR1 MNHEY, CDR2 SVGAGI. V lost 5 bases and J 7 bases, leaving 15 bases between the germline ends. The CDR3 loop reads CASSPLRTGNEQFF. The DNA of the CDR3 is TGTGCCAGCAGTCCCTTGAGAACGGGGAATGAGCAGTTCTTC.

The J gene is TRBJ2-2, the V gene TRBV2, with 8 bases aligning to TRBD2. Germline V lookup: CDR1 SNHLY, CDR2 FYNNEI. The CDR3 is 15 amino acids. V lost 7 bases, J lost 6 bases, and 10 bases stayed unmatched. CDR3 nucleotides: TGTGCCAGCACTAGCGGGCGGACTTACGCCGGGGAGCTGTTTTTT. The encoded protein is CASTSGRTYAGELFF.

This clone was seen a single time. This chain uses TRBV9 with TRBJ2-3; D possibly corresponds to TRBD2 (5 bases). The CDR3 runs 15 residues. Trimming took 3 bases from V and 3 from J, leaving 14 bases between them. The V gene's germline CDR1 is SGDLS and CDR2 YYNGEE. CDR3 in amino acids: CASSGRKGSTDTQYF. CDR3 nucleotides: TGTGCCAGCAGCGGGAGGAAGGGAAGTACAGATACGCAGTATTTT.

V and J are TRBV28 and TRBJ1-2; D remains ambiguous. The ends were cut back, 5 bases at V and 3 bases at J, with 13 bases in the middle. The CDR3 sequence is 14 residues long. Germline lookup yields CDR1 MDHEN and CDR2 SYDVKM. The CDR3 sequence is CASSLTAHYYGYTF. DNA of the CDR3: TGTGCCAGCAGTCTCACAGCTCACTACTATGGCTACACCTTC.

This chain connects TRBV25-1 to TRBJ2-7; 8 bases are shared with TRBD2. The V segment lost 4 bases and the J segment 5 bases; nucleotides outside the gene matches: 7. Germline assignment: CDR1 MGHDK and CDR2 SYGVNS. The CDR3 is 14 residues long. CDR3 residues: CASSGLAGLHEQYF. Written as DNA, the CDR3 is TGTGCCAGCAGTGGATTAGCGGGACTCCACGAGCAGTACTTC.